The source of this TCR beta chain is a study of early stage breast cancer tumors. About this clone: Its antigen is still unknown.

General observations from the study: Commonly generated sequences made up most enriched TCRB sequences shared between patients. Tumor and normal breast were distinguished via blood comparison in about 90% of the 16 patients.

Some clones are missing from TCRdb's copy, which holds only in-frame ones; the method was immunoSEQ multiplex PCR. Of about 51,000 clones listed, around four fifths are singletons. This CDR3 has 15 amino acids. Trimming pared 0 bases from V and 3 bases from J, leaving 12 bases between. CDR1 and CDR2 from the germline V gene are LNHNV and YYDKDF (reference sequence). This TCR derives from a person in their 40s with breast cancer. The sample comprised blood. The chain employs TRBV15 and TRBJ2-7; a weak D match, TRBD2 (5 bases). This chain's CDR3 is CATSRDPGFRYEQYF. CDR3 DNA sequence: TGTGCCACCAGCAGAGATCCGGGGTTTCGCTACGAGCAGTACTTC.